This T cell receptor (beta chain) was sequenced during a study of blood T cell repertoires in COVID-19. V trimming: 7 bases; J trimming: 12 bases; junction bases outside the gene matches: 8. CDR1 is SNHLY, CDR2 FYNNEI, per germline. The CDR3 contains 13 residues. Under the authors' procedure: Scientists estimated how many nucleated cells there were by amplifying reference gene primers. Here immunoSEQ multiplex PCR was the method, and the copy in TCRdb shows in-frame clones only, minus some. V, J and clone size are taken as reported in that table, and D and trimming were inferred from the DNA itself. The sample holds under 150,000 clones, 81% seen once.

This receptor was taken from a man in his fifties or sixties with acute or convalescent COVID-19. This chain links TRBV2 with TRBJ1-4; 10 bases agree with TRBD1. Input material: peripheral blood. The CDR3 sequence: CASNKDRGRELFF. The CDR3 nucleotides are TGTGCCAGCAATAAGGACAGGGGGAGGGAACTGTTTTTT.